Sequencing of this TCR beta chain was carried out in a study of blood T cell repertoires in COVID-19 (dated by TCRdb to 2019 to 2021). Regarding the research as a whole: The collaborator samples originated in the United States, Italy and Spain and spanned the acute and convalescent phases of COVID-19. Where HLA class I and class II types were available, the types were taken from metadata supplied by the sample provider, not from assay-based typing. Samples came from the ongoing ImmuneRACE study (first 160 participants) plus 1,254 subjects from 6 global collaborators. The sample metadata nearly always contained a de-identified subject ID, COVID-19 status, age in years and sex. The prospective study material was composed of cDNA or gDNA derived from T cells, B-cell-depleted T cells, or PBMCs. Subjects who had been exposed to COVID-19, were actively infected with it, or had recovered from it provided the deeply sampled blood TCRbeta repertoires that made up the dataset. The repertoires were released in a freely available public database intended as a resource for research on the immune response to SARS-CoV-2.

TCRbeta CDR3 regions were amplified from genomic DNA using the immunoSEQ Assay, a bias-controlled multiplex PCR. The authors' analysis ran thus. Nucleated cell counts per sample were estimated from amplification of reference gene primers within the assay. To quantify the absolute abundance of each unique TCRbeta CDR3 rearrangement, sequence reads were collapsed and filtered. For each sample, productive Simpson clonality was calculated as the square root of Simpson's diversity index over productive rearrangements. This is the immuneACCESS table as TCRdb keeps it, with only in-frame sequences that have V and J called. A part of the clones is gone; compared with another copy, unresolved V genes explain less than half, and the rest is unexplained. D and trimming come from the DNA, and the V and J calls and clone size come from that table. This sample has 95,000 to 150,000 clones in its table, and just over 85% of those were observed once. Approximately 4.3% of the sample comes from the top ten.

Notes on this clone: Its antigen is not yet known. No qualities accompany the bases; no much larger clone lies one base away.

Whole blood was collected in K2EDTA tubes by collaborating institutions according to the institutions' own protocols. For TCRbeta analysis, collaborator samples were shipped as frozen whole blood, as isolated PBMCs, or as DNA extracted from either sample type. Overall study results and their limits: Clinical and demographic metadata were provided uncurated, with the amount varying by source and participant.

Sequencing was carried out using peripheral blood. The origin of this receptor is a man between 35 and 55 years old with acute or convalescent COVID-19.

At the DNA level, the sequence is TGTGCCAGCAGTTTGGACAGGGCAAACGGGGAGCTGTTTTTT. Its translation reads: CASSLDRANGELFF. This sequence uses TRBV28 and TRBJ2-2; 8 middle bases align to TRBD1. The CDR1 and CDR2 encoded by the germline V gene are MDHEN and SYDVKM. Trimming leaves V shorter by 3 bases and J shorter by 7 bases, with the junction holding 4 bases beyond the gene matches. Its CDR3 holds 14 amino acids, cysteine through phenylalanine. Of all the DNA, just the CDR3 is kept, 42 bases in frame from base 1.